A single sample is the source of the 8 T cell receptor beta chains below, sequenced in a study of siplizumab effects on memory and regulatory T cells. Only in-frame clones appear in the TCRdb table, and some are missing; sequencing was by immunoSEQ multiplex PCR. Altogether 100,000 or so clones are present, about 92% being singletons, with the ten largest covering approximately 0.3%. Sequenced: CD4+ T cells sorted from blood. These receptors came from a human donor in good health.

CDR3 DNA: TGTGCCAGCAGTTTCCGGGGGGGCGATACGCAGTATTTT. Translated: CASSFRGGDTQYF. The rearrangement joins TRBV28 to TRBJ2-3; 8 nucleotides agree with TRBD2. The CDR3 sequence is 13 residues long. Germline loops: CDR1 MDHEN, CDR2 SYDVKM. V lost 3 bases to trimming and J lost 6 bases; unmatched junction nucleotides: 2.

V is TRBV6-1 and J is TRBJ2-3, with 12 bases fitting TRBD2. The CDR3 length is 15 residues. V was pared by 5 bases and J by 3 bases, with 3 bases of the junction left unmatched. Germline values: CDR1 MNHNS, CDR2 SASEGT. The CDR3 bases are TGTGCCAGCAGTCAACTAGCGGGAGGTACAGATACGCAGTATTTT. This translates into CASSQLAGGTDTQYF.

This clone was detected only once. The chain has TRBV18 and TRBJ1-1; D unresolved. CDR1 is KGHSH and CDR2 is LQKENI in the germline V gene. Between the trimmed V and J ends, which lost 3 bases and 3 bases, there was a span of 8 bases. This CDR3 is built from 13 residues. The CDR3, as DNA: TGTGCCAGCTCACCTGGGCTGGACACTGAAGCTTTCTTT. This encodes CASSPGLDTEAFF.

In this sample, this clone turned up once. The chain has TRBV19 and TRBJ1-1; 9 positions match TRBD1. V lost 0 bases and J lost 7; bases outside the gene matches: 12. The CDR3 is 17 residues long. Germline V gives CDR1 LNHDA, CDR2 SQIVND (reference sequence). In DNA, the CDR3 is TGTGCCAGTAGTATAGATCCGTACAGGGGGCCCCCGTATGAAGCTTTCTTT. Translation gives CASSIDPYRGPPYEAFF.

The V and J genes are TRBV6-4 and TRBJ2-3; no clear D. The ends were cut back, 6 bases at V and 4 bases at J, with 17 bases in the middle. CDR1 and CDR2 (germline): MRHNA, SNTAGT. The CDR3 runs 15 residues. This chain's CDR3 is CASSDRGATADTQYF. As DNA, the CDR3 is TGTGCCAGCAGCGACCGAGGTGCGACCGCAGATACGCAGTATTTT.

This clone occurred once. The chain links TRBV5-4 to TRBJ2-1; 10 bases align to TRBD2. Unmatched junction bases numbered 5, after V lost 0 bases and J lost 2 bases. Germline assignment: CDR1 SGHNT and CDR2 YYREEE (reference sequence). This CDR3 has 17 residues. The CDR3 here is CASSLDGAGGPYNEQFF. The CDR3 DNA follows: TGTGCCAGCAGCTTGGACGGAGCGGGAGGGCCCTACAATGAGCAGTTCTTC.

V is TRBV5-1 and J is TRBJ2-3; D is perhaps TRBD1 or TRBD2 (5 bases each). The germline V gene has CDR1 SGHRS and CDR2 YFSETQ. The V and J ends lost 4 bases and 2 bases respectively, with 11 bases between them. The CDR3 is 14 amino acids. CDR3 protein: CASSRDPITDTQYF. As DNA, the CDR3 is TGCGCCAGCAGCCGGGACCCCATCACAGATACGCAGTATTTT.

The chain employs TRBV7-9 and TRBJ2-7, with TRBD1 identical over 7 bases. The CDR3 totals 14 residues. With V trimmed by 8 bases and J by 4 bases, 11 bases remained unmatched. In germline, CDR1 is SEHNR, CDR2 FQNEAQ (reference sequence). The CDR3 region is CASETAGRGYEQYF. The CDR3 DNA reads as TGTGCCAGCGAAACCGCGGGCAGGGGGTACGAGCAGTACTTC.